Following are 30 T cell receptor beta chains from one sample sequenced in a study of OX40 agonist ivuxolimab in advanced cancers. Only in-frame clones appear in the TCRdb table, and some are missing; sequencing was by immunoSEQ multiplex PCR. The table records roughly 90,000 clones, about 83% of them present only once. The sample was CD4+ or CD8+ T cells sorted from blood, taken in a trial of the OX40 agonist ivuxolimab. The receptors were gathered from an adult with an advanced solid tumor such as melanoma, head and neck, liver or kidney cancer.

The chain employs TRBV5-6 and TRBJ2-2, with TRBD2 identical over 12 bases. The trim removed 4 bases at V and 5 bases at J, leaving 6 bases unmatched. Germline V lookup: CDR1 SGHDT, CDR2 YYEEEE. The CDR3 totals 16 residues. CDR3: CASSRLAGELTGELFF. As DNA, the CDR3 is TGTGCCAGCAGCCGACTAGCGGGAGAGCTGACCGGGGAGCTGTTTTTT.

The chain is built from TRBV18 and TRBJ2-2, with D tentatively TRBD1 (5 bases). CDR3 length equals 13 residues. Germline CDR1 reads KGHSH; CDR2 reads LQKENI. Trimming removed 6 bases from V and 1 base from J, with 6 bases in between. CDR3 coding DNA: TGTGCCAGCTCCGGACAGAACACCGGGGAGCTGTTTTTT. Protein: CASSGQNTGELFF.

The V call is TRBV7-9, the J call TRBJ2-7, with D perhaps matching TRBD1 (5 bases). Trimming removed 4 bases from V and 2 bases from J, with 9 bases in between. The CDR3 has 13 amino acids. CDR1 is SEHNR, CDR2 FQNEAQ, per germline (reference sequence). CDR3 bases: TGTGCCAGCAGCTCCGACAGACCCTACGAGCAGTACTTC. This gives the protein CASSSDRPYEQYF.

J is TRBJ2-5 and V is TRBV5-6; D ambiguous. Trimming stripped 0 bases from V and 5 bases from J, with 8 bases between. This CDR3 is built from 13 residues. CDR1 is SGHDT, CDR2 YYEEEE, per germline. The CDR3 region has the DNA TGTGCCAGCAGCTTGGTGCTAGTGGAGACCCAGTACTTC. It translates to CASSLVLVETQYF.

The rearrangement joins TRBV27 to TRBJ2-7, with 8 bases aligning to TRBD1. The CDR3 is 13 amino acids. V shed 5 bases and J 3 bases; nucleotides not matched to a gene: 3. The V gene's germline CDR1 is MNHEY and CDR2 SMNVEV (reference sequence). CDR3 amino acids: CASSRTGFYEQYF. CDR3 nucleotide sequence: TGTGCCAGCAGTAGGACAGGGTTCTACGAGCAGTACTTC.

This chain connects TRBV19 to TRBJ1-1, with a possible D match to TRBD1 (5 bases). This CDR3 spans 15 amino acids. CDR1 is LNHDA and CDR2 is SQIVND in the germline V gene (reference sequence). Trimming pared 0 bases from V and 5 bases from J, leaving 13 bases between. CDR3: CASSIDGTGRTEAFF. Here the CDR3 DNA reads TGTGCCAGTAGTATAGATGGCACAGGCCGTACTGAAGCTTTCTTT.

The CDR3 loop is CASRSEIQLRQPQHF. As DNA, the CDR3 is TGTGCCAGCAGGTCGGAAATCCAACTGAGGCAGCCCCAGCATTTT. The chain has TRBV28 and TRBJ1-5; D gene unclear. Between the trimmed V and J ends, which lost 6 bases and 7 bases, there was a span of 19 bases. Germline lookup yields CDR1 MDHEN and CDR2 SYDVKM. The CDR3 contains 15 residues. Combining the CDR3 with reference TRBV28 and TRBJ1-5 gives the whole variable domain DVKVTQSSRYLVKRTGEKVFLECVQDMDHENMFWYRQDPGLGLRLIYFSYDVKMKEKGDIPEGYSVSREKKERFSLILESASTNQTSMYLCASRSEIQLRQPQHFGDGTRLSIL.

The gene calls are TRBV5-8 and TRBJ1-1; D is uncertain. This CDR3 spans 16 amino acids. Trimming stripped 0 bases from V and 0 bases from J, with 12 bases between. Germline CDR1 is SGHTS and CDR2 is YDEGEE. For the CDR3, the DNA is TGTGCCAGCAGCTTGGTAGGCAGACCCATGAACACTGAAGCTTTCTTT. This translates into CASSLVGRPMNTEAFF.

The rearrangement uses TRBV28 and TRBJ1-2, with D possibly being TRBD1 (6 bases). In germline, CDR1 is MDHEN, CDR2 SYDVKM. Trimming removed 3 bases at V and 6 bases at J, with 20 bases between. The CDR3 covers 16 residues. The CDR3 bases are TGTGCCAGCAGTTTGGGGGGCGCGGTAGGGTTTAATGGCTACACCTTC. It encodes CASSLGGAVGFNGYTF.

In DNA form, the CDR3 reads TGTGCCAGCAGCATCCCCGGGACTAGCGGGAGGGAGACCCAGTACTTC. Its protein product is CASSIPGTSGRETQYF. The chain couples TRBV5-4 to TRBJ2-5; 15 bases fit TRBD2. The CDR3 runs 16 residues. The V gene end was trimmed by 4 bases and the J gene end by 5 bases; junction bases not matched to a gene: 6. Germline V gives CDR1 SGHNT, CDR2 YYREEE (reference sequence).

V usage is TRBV29-1 and J usage is TRBJ1-3; a possible D gene is TRBD1 (5 bases). Germline loops: CDR1 SQVTM, CDR2 ANQGSEA. The CDR3 spans 16 residues. Trimming pared 6 bases from V and 4 bases from J, leaving 22 bases between. The CDR3 DNA follows: TGCAGCGTCCGTATGGGGGGGGTTGAAGGAGGAAACACCATATATTTT. This encodes CSVRMGGVEGGNTIYF.

The J gene is TRBJ1-4, the V gene TRBV30; the D is unclear. The germline V and J ends were trimmed by 0 bases and 5 bases, with 13 bases remaining between them. The CDR3 contains 15 residues. Germline V CDR1 and CDR2: GTSNPN, SVGIG (reference sequence). CDR3 sequence reads: CAWSVEWERNEKLFF. Written as DNA, the CDR3 is TGTGCCTGGAGTGTAGAGTGGGAAAGAAATGAAAAACTGTTTTTT.

The V gene is TRBV10-3, the J gene TRBJ2-1, with unresolved D. Trimming shortened V by 0 bases and J by 3 bases, and 6 bases separated the two germline ends. Germline V gene sequence: CDR1 ENHRY, CDR2 SYGVKD. The CDR3 totals 14 residues. The CDR3 sequence is CAISESPDYNEQFF. The CDR3 region has the DNA TGTGCCATCAGTGAGTCCCCAGACTACAATGAGCAGTTCTTC.

The chain joins TRBV5-6 to TRBJ1-1, with 7 nucleotides matching TRBD1. J gave up 11 bases and V 2 bases, and 9 bases lay outside the gene matches. Per the germline V gene, CDR1 is SGHDT and CDR2 is YYEEEE. The CDR3 runs 13 residues. This CDR3 reads CASSFFEGAGAFF. Here the CDR3 DNA reads TGTGCCAGCAGCTTCTTCGAGGGGGCAGGGGCTTTCTTT.

The chain uses TRBV10-1 and TRBJ1-2; 10 nucleotides agree with TRBD1. This CDR3 is 16 amino acids long. Germline CDR1 reads WNHNN; CDR2 reads SYGVQD (reference sequence). V lost 1 base, J lost 9 bases, and 11 bases stayed unmatched. The DNA of the CDR3 is TGCGCCAGCAGTGAGTGGGACAGGGGAGGGGAGTATAGCTACACCTTC. Protein sequence: CASSEWDRGGEYSYTF.

The DNA of the CDR3 is TGTGCCAGCAGTCCCCTGGGGAGGGAGGCGAAGGAAAAACTGTTTTTT. Translation: CASSPLGREAKEKLFF. The gene calls are TRBV28 and TRBJ1-4; no firm D call. CDR1 is MDHEN and CDR2 is SYDVKM in the germline V gene. This CDR3 is built from 16 residues. V was trimmed by 5 bases and J by 8 bases, leaving 21 bases between them.

This chain connects TRBV28 to TRBJ2-7, with D perhaps TRBD2 (5 bases). The V and J ends lost 7 bases and 9 bases respectively, with 22 bases between them. This CDR3 spans 14 amino acids. Germline lookup yields CDR1 MDHEN and CDR2 SYDVKM. CDR3 amino acids: CASNPAPRRRMQYF. CDR3 nucleotides: TGTGCCAGCAATCCAGCGCCCAGGAGGCGGATGCAGTACTTC.

The rearrangement links TRBV6-5 to TRBJ1-5; 9 nucleotides line up with TRBD1. The CDR3 consists of 14 residues. Germline CDR1 is MNHEY and CDR2 is SVGAGI. V lost 6 bases and J lost 5; bases outside the gene matches: 5. This CDR3 reads CASRSTGGDQPQHF. The CDR3 DNA is TGTGCCAGCAGGTCCACAGGGGGCGATCAGCCCCAGCATTTT.

The J gene is TRBJ2-7, the V gene TRBV5-5; 10 positions match TRBD1. The V gene's germline CDR1 is SGHKS and CDR2 YYEKEE (reference sequence). This CDR3 spans 16 amino acids. V lost 0 bases, J lost 7 bases, and 10 bases stayed unmatched. The CDR3 loop reads CASSLGPGQGIGEQYF. CDR3 in DNA: TGTGCCAGCAGCTTGGGCCCGGGACAGGGGATCGGTGAGCAGTACTTC. The complete variable domain, with remaining parts taken from reference TRBV5-5 and TRBJ2-7, reads DAGVTQSPTHLIKTRGQQVTLRCSPISGHKSVSWYQQVLGQGPQFIFQYYEKEERGRGNFPDRFSARQFPNYSSELNVNALLLGDSALYLCASSLGPGQGIGEQYFGPGTRLTVT.

In regard to this clone: Other DNA variants within this sample encode the same CDR3. V is TRBV5-1 and J is TRBJ2-2; D tentatively reads TRBD1 or TRBD2 (5 bases each). The CDR3 length is 14 residues. V was pared by 0 bases and J by 4 bases, with 7 bases between. Germline V gives CDR1 SGHRS, CDR2 YFSETQ. The DNA for the CDR3 is TGCGCCAGCAGCTTGGTGGGGGTCACCGGGGAGCTGTTTTTT. Encoded protein: CASSLVGVTGELFF.

V is TRBV28 and J is TRBJ1-2, with TRBD1 matching 7 bases. The CDR3 length is 14 residues. J gave up 3 bases and V 6 bases, and 7 bases lay outside the gene matches. The germline CDR1 and CDR2 sequences are MDHEN and SYDVKM. The DNA for the CDR3 is TGTGCCAGCAGCCGCCACAGGGGAGACTATGGCTACACCTTC. It specifies CASSRHRGDYGYTF.

This clone was detected a few times. The V gene is TRBV28, the J gene TRBJ1-1; D unresolved. This CDR3 region has 16 residues. Trimming stripped 3 bases from V and 8 bases from J, with 22 bases between. Germline CDR1 is MDHEN and CDR2 is SYDVKM. This chain's CDR3 is CASSFGNTRSRQEAFF. CDR3 nucleotides: TGTGCCAGCAGTTTTGGGAACACACGGTCGAGGCAAGAAGCTTTCTTT.

This clone came up a few times. The gene calls are TRBV2 and TRBJ2-5; no definite D call. V lost 7 bases and J 8 bases, leaving 11 bases between the germline ends. CDR1 and CDR2 (germline): SNHLY, FYNNEI. This CDR3 is 11 amino acids long. CDR3 coding DNA: TGTGCCAGCATGGTGGCCCGAACCCAGTACTTC. This translates into CASMVARTQYF.

The rearrangement joins TRBV19 to TRBJ1-2; TRBD1 matches 9 bases. The length of the CDR3 is 12 residues. Trimming took 5 bases from V and 8 from J; bases not matched to a gene: 3. Germline CDR1 reads LNHDA; CDR2 reads SQIVND (reference sequence). The CDR3 loop is CASSWDRDGYTF. CDR3 sequence (DNA): TGTGCCAGTAGTTGGGACAGGGACGGCTACACCTTC.

V gene TRBV27 combines with J gene TRBJ1-3; 9 bases are a match to TRBD1. V trimming: 4 bases; J trimming: 3 bases; junction bases outside the gene matches: 10. Germline values: CDR1 MNHEY, CDR2 SMNVEV (reference sequence). The CDR3 covers 17 residues. CDR3 nucleotides: TGTGCCAGCAGTTCCCACCCGGACAGGGGTTATGGAAACACCATATATTTT. Encoded protein: CASSSHPDRGYGNTIYF.

DNA for the CDR3: TGTGCCAGCAGCTTAGCAGGAGGGAACACTGAAGCTTTCTTT. Amino acid sequence: CASSLAGGNTEAFF. The rearrangement joins TRBV7-3 to TRBJ1-1; D is undetermined. Germline V gene sequence: CDR1 SGHTA, CDR2 FQGTGA. The CDR3 runs 14 residues. The ends were cut back, 2 bases at V and 1 base at J, with 8 bases in the middle.

The V call is TRBV18, the J call TRBJ2-7, with D perhaps TRBD1 or TRBD2 (5 bases each). Germline CDR1 and CDR2: KGHSH and LQKENI. V lost 5 bases and J 0 bases, leaving 11 bases between the germline ends. The length of the CDR3 is 14 residues. The CDR3 is CASSTRDLSYEQYF. CDR3 DNA: TGTGCCAGCTCAACCCGGGACCTCTCCTACGAGCAGTACTTC.

The V gene is TRBV7-9, the J gene TRBJ1-4, with 7 bases fitting TRBD1. Losses at the gene ends were 0 bases for V and 8 bases for J; bases not matched to a gene: 0. Looked up from germline, CDR1 is SEHNR and CDR2 is FQNEAQ (reference sequence). CDR3 size: 13 residues. CDR3 sequence: CASSLAGQEKLFF. The CDR3 nucleotides are TGTGCCAGCAGCTTAGCGGGACAGGAAAAACTGTTTTTT.

This chain uses TRBV19 with TRBJ1-5; TRBD1 matches 7 bases. This CDR3 has 17 amino acids. V gave up 4 bases and J gave up 3 bases; unmatched junction bases: 12. Germline values: CDR1 LNHDA, CDR2 SQIVND (reference sequence). In DNA, the CDR3 is TGTGCCAGTAGTACCGGGAGACAGGGAAGGGACAATCAGCCCCAGCATTTT. As protein: CASSTGRQGRDNQPQHF.

The rearrangement links TRBV7-2 to TRBJ2-7; D possibly corresponds to TRBD2 (5 bases). This CDR3 has 14 amino acids. Germline V CDR1 and CDR2: SGHTA, FQGNSA. V lost 5 bases and J lost 0, with 11 bases in between. CDR3 in amino acids: CASSRLSGSYEQYF. Written as DNA, the CDR3 is TGTGCCAGCAGCCGTCTCAGCGGCTCCTACGAGCAGTACTTC.